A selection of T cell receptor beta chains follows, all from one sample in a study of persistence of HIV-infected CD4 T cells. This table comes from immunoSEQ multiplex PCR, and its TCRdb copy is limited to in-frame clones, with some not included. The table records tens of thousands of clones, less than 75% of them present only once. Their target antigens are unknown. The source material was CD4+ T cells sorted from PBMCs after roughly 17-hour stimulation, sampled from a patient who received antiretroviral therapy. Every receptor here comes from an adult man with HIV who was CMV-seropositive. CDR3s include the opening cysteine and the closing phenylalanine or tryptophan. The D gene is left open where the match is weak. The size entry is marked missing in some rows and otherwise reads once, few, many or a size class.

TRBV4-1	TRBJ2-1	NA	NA	TGCGCCAGCAGCCTAGACAGTAGCTCCTACAATGAGCAGTTCTTC	CASSLDSSSYNEQFF
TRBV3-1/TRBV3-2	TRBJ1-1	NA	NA	TGTGCCAGCAGCCAACTACTCCGGGGAGAAGCTTTCTTT	CASSQLLRGEAFF
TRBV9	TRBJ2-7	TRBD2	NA	TGTGCCAGCAGCGTAGAGAGGACTAGTTACGAGCAGTACTTC	CASSVERTSYEQYF
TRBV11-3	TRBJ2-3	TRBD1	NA	TGTGCCAGCAGCTTAGAGGACCTTAGATGGACAGGGGGCGAAAGAAAGGGTACGCAGTATTTT	CASSLEDLRWTGGERKGTQYF
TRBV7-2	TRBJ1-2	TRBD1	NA	TGTGCCAGCAGCTTGATATCGGGACAGGCCTATGGCTACACCTTC	CASSLISGQAYGYTF
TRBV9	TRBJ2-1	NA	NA	TGTGCCAGCAGCGTGGCGGGGGCGACCTACAATGAGCAGTTCTTC	CASSVAGATYNEQFF
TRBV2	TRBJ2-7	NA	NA	TGTGCCAGCAGCCAGGGACTCTCCGCCGAGCAGTACTTC	CASSQGLSAEQYF
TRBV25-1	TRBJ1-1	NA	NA	TGTGCCAGCAGCCGCGTTGGAATGAACACTGAAGCTTTCTTT	CASSRVGMNTEAFF
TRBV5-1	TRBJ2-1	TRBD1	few	TGCGCCAGCAGCCCGGGACAGGGGAATAATGAGCAGTTCTTC	CASSPGQGNNEQFF
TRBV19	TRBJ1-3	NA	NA	TGTGCCAGTAGTACGAATGTCCAGCCAGGAAACACCATATATTTT	CASSTNVQPGNTIYF
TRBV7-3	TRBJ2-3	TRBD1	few	TGTGCCAGCAGCTTAACATCGTCGGGGACAGGGACCACAGATACGCAGTATTTT	CASSLTSSGTGTTDTQYF
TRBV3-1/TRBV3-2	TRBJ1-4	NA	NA	TGTGCCAGCAGCCCCCCTCTTAGAGGGTTTAATGAAAAACTGTTTTTT	CASSPPLRGFNEKLFF
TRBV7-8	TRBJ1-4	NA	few	TGTGCCAGCAGCTCAGACAGGCCTGCAACTAATGAAAAACTGTTTTTT	CASSSDRPATNEKLFF
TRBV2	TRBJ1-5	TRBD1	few	TGTGCCAGCAGTGATGCCTTTACAGGGGGCGCGGGGCAGCCCCAGCATTTT	CASSDAFTGGAGQPQHF
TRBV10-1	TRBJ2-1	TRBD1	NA	TGCGCCAGCAGTGGGGACAGGGGAAATGAGCAGTTCTTC	CASSGDRGNEQFF
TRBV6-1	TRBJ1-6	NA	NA	TGTGCCAGCAGTGACCAGCAGCGGAGGAATTCACCCCTCCACTTT	CASSDQQRRNSPLHF
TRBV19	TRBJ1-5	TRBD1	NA	TGTGCCAGTAGTCCTAGGGGACAGGGGGGCCAGCCCCAGCATTTT	CASSPRGQGGQPQHF
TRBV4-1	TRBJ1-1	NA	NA	TGCGCCAGCAGCCAACCGGAGGGGGCTGAAGCTTTCTTT	CASSQPEGAEAFF
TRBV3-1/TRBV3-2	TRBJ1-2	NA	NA	TGTGCCAGCAGCCCGACCCGCGCGGGAGCGACATATGGCTACACCTTC	CASSPTRAGATYGYTF
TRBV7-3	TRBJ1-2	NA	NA	TGTGCCAGCGGGGCGGGTCCCTTTGGAGGCTACACCTTC	CASGAGPFGGYTF
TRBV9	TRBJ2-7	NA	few	TGTGCCAGCAGCGTAGAATACGGCGGTGAGCAGTACTTC	CASSVEYGGEQYF
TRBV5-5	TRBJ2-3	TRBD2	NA	TGTGCCAGCACACGGAGCGGGGGGGCAGATACGCAGTATTTT	CASTRSGGADTQYF
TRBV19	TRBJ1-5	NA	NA	TGTGCCAGTGGGAGCAGGGGCTATAGCAATCAGCCCCAGCATTTT	CASGSRGYSNQPQHF
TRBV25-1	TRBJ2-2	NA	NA	TGTGCCAGCAGTGCCCGATTAAACACCGGGGAGCTGTTTTTT	CASSARLNTGELFF
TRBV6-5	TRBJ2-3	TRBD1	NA	TGTGCCAGCAGTTACTCGGACAGGGGCACAGATACGCAGTATTTT	CASSYSDRGTDTQYF
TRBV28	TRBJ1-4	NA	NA	TGTGCCAGCAGGTCCACCTCCGGCCCAACTAATGAAAAACTGTTTTTT	CASRSTSGPTNEKLFF
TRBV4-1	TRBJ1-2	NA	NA	TGCGCCAGCAGCCAAGGGACTACGGGAGGCAACTATGGCTACACCTTC	CASSQGTTGGNYGYTF
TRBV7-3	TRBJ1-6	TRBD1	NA	TGTGCCAGCGGCAGGGGGAGAGATTCACCCCTCCACTTT	CASGRGRDSPLHF
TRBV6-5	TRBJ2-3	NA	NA	TGTGCCAGCAGTTACGGAGGGACAGATACGCAGTATTTT	CASSYGGTDTQYF
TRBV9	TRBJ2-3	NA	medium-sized	TGTGCCAGCAGCGTAGGTGGGACACCCACAGATACGCAGTATTTT	CASSVGGTPTDTQYF
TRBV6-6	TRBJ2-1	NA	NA	TGTGCCAGCAGTTATAGGGTTAGCTCCTACAATGAGCAGTTCTTC	CASSYRVSSYNEQFF
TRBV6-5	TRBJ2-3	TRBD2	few	TGTGCCAGCACTCAGCTAGCGGGGAGTGAAGATACGCAGTATTTT	CASTQLAGSEDTQYF
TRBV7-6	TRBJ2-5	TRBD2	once	TGTGCCAGCAGCCGTAGCGGGGGGGCCTTATGGGAGACCCAGTACTTC	CASSRSGGALWETQYF
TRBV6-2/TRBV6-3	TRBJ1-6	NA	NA	TGTGCCAGCAGTTACTCGCCGGGGAATTCACCCCTCCACTTT	CASSYSPGNSPLHF
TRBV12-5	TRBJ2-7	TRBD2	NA	TGTGCTAGTGGTTTGGGGACTAGCGGGGGGCTGCACGAGCAGTACTTC	CASGLGTSGGLHEQYF
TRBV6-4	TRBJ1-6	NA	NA	TGTGCCAGCAGTGCGGACTATGATAATTCACCCCTCCACTTT	CASSADYDNSPLHF
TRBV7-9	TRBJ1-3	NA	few	TGTGCCAGCAGCTTAGCGGTAGGGGCCGGAAACACCATATATTTT	CASSLAVGAGNTIYF
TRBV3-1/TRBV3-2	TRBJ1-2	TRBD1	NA	TGTGCCAGCAGCCAAAGGACAGGGCTCTATGGCTACACCTTC	CASSQRTGLYGYTF
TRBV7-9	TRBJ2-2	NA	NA	TGTGCCAGCAGCTTAGTTGGCGGAGAGTTGGGCGGGGAGCTGTTTTTT	CASSLVGGELGGELFF
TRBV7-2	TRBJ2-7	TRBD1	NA	TGTGCCAGCAGCCGGGGACAGGCCCCCCACGAGCAGTACTTC	CASSRGQAPHEQYF
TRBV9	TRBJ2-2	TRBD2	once	TGTGCCAGCAGCGTGGGGACTAGCGGATACACCGGGGAGCTGTTTTTT	CASSVGTSGYTGELFF
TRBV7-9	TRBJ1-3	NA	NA	TGTGCCAGCAGCTGGGGCCCTGGAAACACCATATATTTT	CASSWGPGNTIYF
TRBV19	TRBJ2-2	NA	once	TGTGCCAGTAGTATGGTCCCGCGGGGACAGAAGAAAACCGGGGAGCTGTTTTTT	CASSMVPRGQKKTGELFF
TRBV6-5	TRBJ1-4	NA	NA	TGTGCCAGCAGAGATCAGGGTTGGGATGAAAAACTGTTTTTT	CASRDQGWDEKLFF
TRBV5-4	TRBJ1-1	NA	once	TGTGCCAGCAGCTTAACCGGGACGGCCTTGGGGGCTGAAGCTTTCTTT	CASSLTGTALGAEAFF
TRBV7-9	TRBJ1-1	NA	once	TGTGCCAGCAGTTCTCAAGACGGGACTGAAGCTTTCTTT	CASSSQDGTEAFF
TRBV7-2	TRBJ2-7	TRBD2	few	TGTGCCAGCAGCGTAAATAGCGGGGGCCTCTCCTACGAGCAGTACTTC	CASSVNSGGLSYEQYF
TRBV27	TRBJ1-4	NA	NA	TGTGCCAGCAGTTTATCGGGGGGACACGTTGAAAAACTGTTTTTT	CASSLSGGHVEKLFF
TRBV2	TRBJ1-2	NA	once	TGTGCCAGTACGTGGGACAATAATCTCTATGGCTACACCTTC	CASTWDNNLYGYTF
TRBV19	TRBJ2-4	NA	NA	TGTGCCAGTAGTATTGAGGGGCGAGGAACCAAAAACATTCAGTACTTC	CASSIEGRGTKNIQYF
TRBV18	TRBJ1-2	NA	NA	TGTGCCAGCTCACCAAAGGGGATAGCTAACTATGGCTACACCTTC	CASSPKGIANYGYTF
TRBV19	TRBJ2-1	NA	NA	TGTGCCAGTAGTATAGCCAGGGGCTCCTACAATGAGCAGTTCTTC	CASSIARGSYNEQFF
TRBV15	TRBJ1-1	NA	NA	TGTGCCACCAGCTTTAAGGACGGTATGAACACTGAAGCTTTCTTT	CATSFKDGMNTEAFF
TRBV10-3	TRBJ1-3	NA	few	TGTGCCATCAGTTCCTCGACAGCACTCAACACCATATATTTT	CAISSSTALNTIYF
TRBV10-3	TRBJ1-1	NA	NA	TGTGCCATCAGTGAGTCTGGGGGAGAAGCTTTCTTT	CAISESGGEAFF
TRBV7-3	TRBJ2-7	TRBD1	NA	TGTGCCAGCAGCTTAGGGACAGGGACCGAGCAGTACTTC	CASSLGTGTEQYF